Presented here are 32 T cell receptor beta chains from one specimen sequenced in a study of blood T cells in healthy people across ages. Next came a second PCR, run for about 7 to 11 cycles, which used a sample-barcoded 5' primer along with a J-beta primer mix. TCRdb used MiXCR to reprocess the 5' RACE reads, holding one entry per CDR3 protein. There are roughly 1.7 million distinct CDR3 sequences in the sample; approximately 32% occur only once, and around 11% lies in the top ten. Sequenced sample: blood. The receptors derive from a woman younger than 45 in good health.

This clonotype was recorded a few times. The J gene is TRBJ2-7, the V gene TRBV20-1; maybe TRBD2 (5 bases). In germline, CDR1 is DFQATT, CDR2 SNEGSKA (reference sequence). This CDR3 is 16 amino acids long. Trimming took 3 bases from V and 0 from J, leaving 18 bases between them. CDR3 sequence reads: CSARRGSRASSYEQYF. The CDR3 nucleotides are TGCAGTGCTAGGCGAGGGTCCCGGGCGAGCTCCTACGAGCAGTACTTC.

This clonotype was seen at least ten times. V is TRBV29-1 and J is TRBJ2-3; 14 bases align to TRBD2. Germline V gene lookup returns CDR1 SQVTM and CDR2 ANQGSEA. The CDR3 has 19 residues. The ends lost 4 bases at V and 3 bases at J; junction bases unmatched: 15. CDR3 sequence reads: CSVVPDPGTSGRATDTQYF. The CDR3 coding sequence is TGCAGCGTTGTACCGGATCCCGGGACTAGCGGGAGAGCTACAGATACGCAGTATTTT.

The rearrangement joins TRBV20-1 to TRBJ1-2; D is unclear. The CDR3 has 13 amino acids. V lost 6 bases and J lost 4, with 15 bases in between. Germline-derived CDR1 and CDR2 are DFQATT and SNEGSKA (reference sequence). In DNA, the CDR3 is TGCAGTGCGCCGCCGGGCTACCCCTATGGCTACACCTTC. Its translation: CSAPPGYPYGYTF.

The chain uses TRBV27 and TRBJ2-7; weak D call: TRBD2 (5 bases). This CDR3 has 13 residues. V was clipped by 6 bases and J by 3 bases, with 12 bases between them. Germline values: CDR1 MNHEY, CDR2 SMNVEV (reference sequence). This CDR3 reads CASSPGYRYEQYF. The DNA of the CDR3 is TGTGCCAGCAGCCCGGGGTACCGCTACGAGCAGTACTTC.

This clonotype has only a few counts. The gene calls are TRBV6-1 and TRBJ2-7; 8 bases agree with TRBD1. The CDR3 has 13 residues. Trimming removed 10 bases from V and 1 base from J; junction bases left unmatched: 6. The germline V gene has CDR1 MNHNS and CDR2 SASEGT. The DNA for the CDR3 is TGTGCCACCCGCGACAGGGGATCCTACGAGCAGTACTTC. Its translation: CATRDRGSYEQYF.

The chain couples TRBV20-1 to TRBJ1-2; D not certain. V was trimmed by 0 bases and J by 8 bases, leaving 10 bases between them. This CDR3 region has 12 residues. Per germline, CDR1 DFQATT and CDR2 SNEGSKA (reference sequence). CDR3 coding DNA: TGCAGTGCTAGAGATAACAACAAAGGCTACACCTTC. Its translation is CSARDNNKGYTF.

This clonotype was seen only a few times. V gene TRBV4-2 combines with J gene TRBJ2-2; D unresolved. The CDR3 spans 16 residues. V was shortened by 2 bases and J by 4 bases, with 14 bases between the two germline ends. In germline, CDR1 is LGHNA, CDR2 YNFKEQ. CDR3 region: CASSQFIGQTTGELFF. The CDR3 DNA follows: TGTGCCAGCAGCCAATTTATCGGGCAGACCACCGGGGAGCTGTTTTTT.

As for this clonotype: The junction and the germline gene differ at one end; a read error may be behind it. The chain joins TRBV5-6 to TRBJ1-1; a weak D match, TRBD1 (6 bases). Germline V lookup: CDR1 SGHDT, CDR2 YYEEEE. The CDR3 length is 15 residues. Here the CDR3 DNA reads TGTGCCTGCAGCCGGGTTCGGGGGACATGGACTGAAGCTTTCTTT. The encoded protein is CACSRVRGTWTEAFF.

The V and J genes are TRBV30 and TRBJ2-2, with a tentative D call TRBD2 (6 bases). CDR1 is GTSNPN and CDR2 is SVGIG in the germline V gene (reference sequence). The CDR3 is made up of 14 amino acids. Trimming took off 1 base at V and 5 bases at J, with 11 bases between the two ends. CDR3 loop: CAWSGTGRTGELFF. The CDR3 DNA is TGTGCCTGGAGTGGTACGGGGAGGACCGGGGAGCTGTTTTTT. Full variable domain (outside the CDR3, taken from reference TRBV30 and TRBJ2-2): SQTIHQWPATLVQPVGSPLSLECTVEGTSNPNLYWYRQAAGRGLQLLFYSVGIGQISSEVPQNLSASRPQDRQFILSSKKLLLSDSGFYLCAWSGTGRTGELFFGEGSRLTVL.

This clonotype was seen once. This may stem from a read error, because a much larger clone lies one nucleotide away. The J gene is TRBJ2-7, the V gene TRBV20-1; 9 positions match TRBD1. Unmatched junction bases numbered 14, after V lost 4 bases and J lost 4 bases. There are 16 residues in the CDR3. The germline V gene encodes CDR1 DFQATT and CDR2 SNEGSKA (reference sequence). CDR3 residues: CSANGGEGTGSYEQYF. In DNA, the CDR3 is TGCAGTGCTAACGGCGGGGAGGGGACAGGGTCGTACGAGCAGTACTTC.

This clonotype was recorded a few times. The chain joins TRBV7-9 to TRBJ2-1, with 9 nucleotides matching TRBD2. CDR1 SEHNR and CDR2 FQNEAQ come from the germline V gene (reference sequence). Trimming at V came to 5 bases and at J to 9 bases, leaving 8 bases not matched to a gene. This CDR3 has 14 amino acids. In DNA, the CDR3 is TGTGCCAGCAGCATAACCGGGACTAGCACTGAGCAGTTCTTC. It encodes CASSITGTSTEQFF.

This chain connects TRBV6-4 to TRBJ2-1, with 8 bases that match TRBD2. Looked up from germline, CDR1 is MRHNA and CDR2 is SNTAGT. The J segment lost 0 bases and the V segment lost 10 bases, leaving 11 bases of the junction unmatched. This CDR3 is 16 amino acids long. The CDR3 loop is CATPSSGTSSYNEQFF. In DNA, the CDR3 is TGTGCCACTCCGAGTAGCGGGACCTCCTCCTACAATGAGCAGTTCTTC.

The V gene is TRBV27, the J gene TRBJ2-3, with 11 bases aligning to TRBD2. From germline, CDR1 is MNHEY and CDR2 SMNVEV (reference sequence). Trimming at V came to 6 bases and at J to 2 bases, leaving 7 bases not matched to a gene. CDR3 length equals 16 residues. The CDR3 coding sequence is TGTGCCAGCAGCTCCCGGGGACTAGCGGACACAGATACGCAGTATTTT. Amino acids: CASSSRGLADTDTQYF.

This clonotype has more than one count but fewer than ten. V is TRBV7-8 and J is TRBJ2-7, with TRBD1 identical over 7 bases. The CDR3 contains 16 residues. CDR1 and CDR2 from the germline V gene are SGHVS and FQNEAQ. V dropped 5 bases and J dropped 0; count of bases not matched to a gene: 10. The CDR3 DNA reads as TGTGCCAGCAGCACGACCCCGGGACAGAGCTCCTACGAGCAGTACTTC. This gives the protein CASSTTPGQSSYEQYF.

The chain recombines TRBV7-2 with TRBJ2-3; 8 nucleotides line up with TRBD2. The CDR3 is 16 residues long. V gave up 1 base and J gave up 0 bases; unmatched junction bases: 3. In germline, CDR1 is SGHTA, CDR2 FQGNSA. The CDR3 sequence is CASSLVLAVSTDTQYF. In nucleotides, the CDR3 is TGTGCCAGCAGCTTAGTACTAGCGGTTAGCACAGATACGCAGTATTTT.

V gene TRBV4-1 combines with J gene TRBJ1-1; TRBD1 matches at 9 bases. The CDR3 spans 16 residues. Germline CDR1 reads MGHRA; CDR2 reads YSYEKL. V shed 1 base and J 1 base; nucleotides not matched to a gene: 4. In DNA form, the CDR3 reads TGCGCCAGCAGCCAAGGGGGACAGGGTACGAACACTGAAGCTTTCTTT. Its translation: CASSQGGQGTNTEAFF.

Of note for this clonotype: This clone may be a read error of a much larger clone one base away. The chain has TRBV4-1 and TRBJ2-7; 9 nucleotides line up with TRBD1. Germline V gene lookup returns CDR1 MGHRA and CDR2 YSYEKL. The CDR3 contains 17 residues. This CDR3 is CANSQDRNRGQSYEQYF. In DNA form, the CDR3 reads TGCGCCAACAGCCAAGATCGGAACAGGGGGCAGAGCTACGAGCAGTACTTC.

This clonotype was counted ten times or more. This CDR3 reads CASRISGESPLHF. CDR3 bases: TGTGCCAGCAGAATCTCAGGGGAGTCACCCCTCCACTTT. The chain carries TRBV6-6 and TRBJ1-6, with D possibly being TRBD1 (6 bases). CDR1 MNHNY and CDR2 SVGAGI come from the germline V gene (reference sequence). The germline V and J ends were trimmed by 6 bases and 10 bases, with 13 bases remaining between them. This CDR3 contains 13 residues.

This clonotype appeared a few times. The gene calls are TRBV5-1 and TRBJ2-1; D possibly corresponds to TRBD2 (6 bases). The V end lost 3 bases, the J end lost 0 bases, and 16 bases lay between the germline ends. CDR1 SGHRS and CDR2 YFSETQ come from the germline V gene. The CDR3 loop spans 17 amino acids. The CDR3 protein is CASSSKGLLSSYNEQFF. CDR3 sequence (DNA): TGCGCCAGCAGCTCCAAGGGACTCCTGAGCTCCTACAATGAGCAGTTCTTC.

This clonotype was found a few times. This chain uses TRBV2 with TRBJ2-1; 9 nucleotides line up with TRBD2. V dropped 6 bases and J dropped 7; count of bases not matched to a gene: 10. The CDR3 has 15 residues. Germline V lookup: CDR1 SNHLY, CDR2 FYNNEI. DNA for the CDR3: TGTGCCAGCAGGGCAGGACTAGCGCCGGAAAATGAGCAGTTCTTC. Its translation: CASRAGLAPENEQFF.

The chain is built from TRBV30 and TRBJ2-3, with TRBD2 matching over 10 bases. The CDR3 has 15 amino acids. V shed 1 base and J 6 bases; nucleotides not matched to a gene: 7. Per germline, CDR1 GTSNPN and CDR2 SVGIG (reference sequence). DNA for the CDR3: TGTGCCTGGAGTGACCCGGGACTAGCGTTTGATACGCAGTATTTT. Translating it yields CAWSDPGLAFDTQYF.

The chain links TRBV2 to TRBJ2-3; the match to TRBD2 covers 7 bases. Germline CDR1 SNHLY, CDR2 FYNNEI. The CDR3 runs to 16 residues. The V gene end was trimmed by 6 bases and the J gene end by 1 base; junction bases not matched to a gene: 10. The CDR3 region has the DNA TGTGCCAGCAGCTTTCAAGCGGGAACTGGCACAGATACGCAGTATTTT. Amino acid sequence: CASSFQAGTGTDTQYF.

There are a few counts of this clonotype. This chain connects TRBV14 to TRBJ2-7, with D perhaps TRBD1 or TRBD2 (5 bases each). This CDR3 is 15 amino acids long. Germline assignment: CDR1 SGHDN and CDR2 FVKESK. Trimming pared 1 base from V and 3 bases from J, leaving 13 bases between. In DNA form, the CDR3 reads TGTGCCAGCAGCCAAGGAGCGGACACTTACTACGAGCAGTACTTC. Translation gives CASSQGADTYYEQYF.

V is TRBV7-9 and J is TRBJ1-1; D unresolved. Trimming removed 4 bases from V and 8 bases from J, with 11 bases in between. This CDR3 has 12 amino acids. CDR1 and CDR2 (germline): SEHNR, FQNEAQ (reference sequence). The CDR3 spells CASSSPTDEAFF. CDR3 nucleotide sequence: TGTGCCAGCAGCTCCCCCACAGACGAAGCTTTCTTT.

This clonotype was detected only a few times. The rearrangement joins TRBV12-3 or TRBV12-4 to TRBJ2-7, with 16 bases identical to TRBD2. The CDR3 runs to 16 residues. The junction had 7 bases not matched to a gene; V was cut back by 4 bases and J by 7 bases. CDR3 amino acids: CASSSGTSGRAREQYF. In DNA, the CDR3 is TGTGCCAGCAGTTCCGGGACTAGCGGGAGGGCTAGAGAGCAGTACTTC.

V and J are TRBV4-1 and TRBJ1-2; tentatively, D is TRBD1 (6 bases). This CDR3 is built from 15 residues. Germline loops: CDR1 MGHRA, CDR2 YSYEKL. Between the trimmed V and J ends, which lost 2 bases and 0 bases, there was a span of 10 bases. The CDR3 loop is CASSQTQGTNYGYTF. The CDR3 DNA follows: TGCGCCAGCAGCCAAACACAGGGTACTAACTATGGCTACACCTTC.

In its sample, this clonotype was seen a few times. The chain is built from TRBV6-1 and TRBJ2-1, with D perhaps given as TRBD1 or TRBD2 (6 bases each). Germline V lookup: CDR1 MNHNS, CDR2 SASEGT. The length of the CDR3 is 16 residues. Between the trimmed V and J ends, which lost 0 bases and 8 bases, there was a span of 17 bases. The CDR3 region is CASSEAYLAEGDEQFF. DNA for the CDR3: TGTGCCAGCAGTGAAGCGTATTTAGCGGAGGGGGATGAGCAGTTCTTC.

J is TRBJ2-1 and V is TRBV20-1; D unclear. The germline V gene encodes CDR1 DFQATT and CDR2 SNEGSKA (reference sequence). This CDR3 is 10 amino acids long. Trimming stripped 4 bases from V and 11 bases from J, with 9 bases between. The CDR3 region has the DNA TGCAGTGCTACATACTCGCAGCAGTTCTTC. Translated: CSATYSQQFF.

The chain joins TRBV28 to TRBJ2-1; 16 bases map to TRBD2. The germline gives CDR1 MDHEN, CDR2 SYDVKM. The CDR3 has 17 amino acids. The V segment lost 6 bases and the J segment 7 bases; nucleotides outside the gene matches: 9. The CDR3: CASSPGLAGGIGNEQFF. CDR3 DNA: TGTGCCAGCAGCCCGGGACTAGCGGGAGGGATTGGGAATGAGCAGTTCTTC.

This clonotype occurred a few times. The chain recombines TRBV9 with TRBJ2-1; the D is unclear. The V and J ends lost 4 bases and 8 bases respectively, with 16 bases between them. This CDR3 has 14 amino acids. Germline CDR1 reads SGDLS; CDR2 reads YYNGEE. CDR3 amino acids: CASSLNTPFDEQFF. The CDR3 region has the DNA TGTGCCAGCAGCCTAAATACGCCTTTCGATGAGCAGTTCTTC.

The chain joins TRBV6-6 to TRBJ1-1; D not resolved. In germline, CDR1 is MNHNY, CDR2 SVGAGI (reference sequence). This CDR3 has 15 residues. V shed 0 bases and J shed 1 base, with 9 bases lying between them. The CDR3 DNA reads TGTGCCAGCAGTTACTCGCTGAGGGAGAACACTGAAGCTTTCTTT. Translating gives CASSYSLRENTEAFF.

The rearrangement joins TRBV28 to TRBJ2-5; 15 nucleotides match TRBD2. After removal of 4 bases from V and 5 bases from J, the junction contained 11 bases not matched to a gene. The germline gives CDR1 MDHEN, CDR2 SYDVKM. This CDR3 has 18 amino acids. Here the CDR3 DNA reads TGTGCCAGCAGTTCCCGGACTAGCGGGAGGGCCGGTGGCGAGACCCAGTACTTC. Protein: CASSSRTSGRAGGETQYF.